Following are 12 T cell receptor beta chains from one sample sequenced in a study of shared T cell receptors in the human thymus. TCRdb keeps only in-frame clones here, not all; method: immunoSEQ multiplex PCR. The sample records 700,000 or so clones, 80% to 90% being singletons. These data are also associated with another study on human thymus T cells.

Sequencing was performed on thymocytes. These receptor sequences come from a girl in the first two years of life with a congenital heart defect.

The chain recombines TRBV4-1 with TRBJ2-7, with TRBD1 identical over 8 bases. Trimming took 1 base from V and 4 from J; bases not matched to a gene: 6. Germline V gives CDR1 MGHRA, CDR2 YSYEKL. This CDR3 is built from 15 residues. The CDR3 loop is CASSQGRTGNYEQYF. The CDR3 DNA reads TGCGCCAGCAGCCAAGGTCGGACAGGGAATTACGAGCAGTACTTC.

The rearrangement uses TRBV5-1 and TRBJ2-3; 9 bases fit TRBD2. V gave up 1 base and J gave up 3 bases; unmatched junction bases: 6. Germline CDR1 SGHRS, CDR2 YFSETQ. CDR3 length: 16 residues. The CDR3 sequence is CASSLTLAGRTDTQYF. CDR3 coding DNA: TGCGCCAGCAGCTTGACCCTAGCGGGGAGAACAGATACGCAGTATTTT. Variable domain in full (rest from reference TRBV5-1 and TRBJ2-3): KAGVTQTPRYLIKTRGQQVTLSCSPISGHRSVSWYQQTPGQGLQFLFEYFSETQRNKGNFPGRFSGRQFSNSRSEMNVSTLELGDSALYLCASSLTLAGRTDTQYFGPGTRLTVL.

This clone occurred once. The chain links TRBV5-1 to TRBJ2-1; TRBD2 matches 13 bases. CDR1 is SGHRS and CDR2 is YFSETQ in the germline V gene. V trimming: 4 bases; J trimming: 9 bases; junction bases outside the gene matches: 13. This CDR3 has 17 amino acids. CDR3 region: CASSASFTSGGATEQFF. The CDR3 DNA follows: TGCGCCAGCAGCGCCTCATTTACTAGCGGGGGGGCAACTGAGCAGTTCTTC.

This chain connects TRBV29-1 to TRBJ2-7; 12 nucleotides line up with TRBD1. The V and J ends lost 4 bases and 6 bases, in that order; junction bases with no gene match: 10. This CDR3 contains 15 residues. Germline-derived CDR1 and CDR2 are SQVTM and ANQGSEA. CDR3 in DNA: TGCAGCGTTGTACGAACCGGGACAGGGGGCGGCGAGCAGTACTTC. This encodes CSVVRTGTGGGEQYF.

The chain combines TRBV7-6 with TRBJ1-5; TRBD1 might be the D (6 bases). Looked up from germline, CDR1 is SGHVS and CDR2 is FNYEAQ. The CDR3 spans 18 residues. Between the trimmed V and J ends, which lost 3 bases and 0 bases, there was a span of 18 bases. The CDR3 sequence: CASSLGTRVIHSNQPQHF. DNA of the CDR3: TGTGCCAGCAGCTTGGGGACAAGGGTCATCCATAGCAATCAGCCCCAGCATTTT.

This clone was observed once. The chain couples TRBV5-1 to TRBJ1-1, with 7 bases fitting TRBD1. This CDR3 has 15 amino acids. Germline V CDR1 and CDR2: SGHRS, YFSETQ. Losses at the gene ends were 5 bases for V and 5 bases for J; bases not matched to a gene: 12. The chain's CDR3 is CASRGEGALGTEAFF. CDR3 coding DNA: TGCGCCAGCAGGGGAGAGGGGGCCCTGGGGACTGAAGCTTTCTTT.

The V gene is TRBV18, the J gene TRBJ1-1; TRBD1 aligns across 7 bases. The CDR3 is 15 residues long. Germline V gene sequence: CDR1 KGHSH, CDR2 LQKENI. V trimming: 6 bases; J trimming: 5 bases; junction bases outside the gene matches: 12. CDR3: CASSQKDRPSTEAFF. The CDR3 bases are TGTGCCAGCTCTCAGAAGGACAGGCCAAGTACTGAAGCTTTCTTT.

This chain joins TRBV4-1 and TRBJ2-7, with 9 bases lining up with TRBD1. V trimming: 1 base; J trimming: 5 bases; junction bases outside the gene matches: 15. Germline lookup yields CDR1 MGHRA and CDR2 YSYEKL. This CDR3 is built from 18 residues. The CDR3 loop is CASSQVGFPGQGFHEQYF. For the CDR3, the DNA is TGCGCCAGCAGCCAAGTGGGATTCCCGGGACAGGGATTTCACGAGCAGTACTTC.

The chain couples TRBV6-4 to TRBJ1-1, with D perhaps TRBD1 (5 bases). V was cut by 3 bases and J by 3 bases, with 14 bases left in between. CDR3 length: 15 residues. Germline CDR1 MRHNA, CDR2 SNTAGT. CDR3 region: CASSDLQVLYTEAFF. The CDR3 DNA sequence: TGTGCCAGCAGTGATTTACAGGTGCTCTACACTGAAGCTTTCTTT.

The chain recombines TRBV7-9 with TRBJ1-3; D call uncertain. Germline V CDR1 and CDR2: SEHNR, FQNEAQ (reference sequence). Trimming cost V 1 base and J 0 bases, with 10 bases left between them. The CDR3 is 16 residues long. CDR3 coding DNA: TGTGCCAGCAGCTTAGGTGAGGTGAGCTCTGGAAACACCATATATTTT. It encodes CASSLGEVSSGNTIYF.

The chain uses TRBV7-9 and TRBJ2-5, with D hard to call. Trimming pared 1 base from V and 0 bases from J, leaving 9 bases between. Germline lookup yields CDR1 SEHNR and CDR2 FQNEAQ (reference sequence). The CDR3 totals 15 residues. CDR3 sequence reads: CASSLEDKDQETQYF. The CDR3 DNA sequence: TGTGCCAGCAGCTTAGAAGACAAGGACCAAGAGACCCAGTACTTC.

CDR3 residues: CASYTTGVYGYTF. Here the CDR3 DNA reads TGTGCCAGCTATACGACAGGGGTCTATGGCTACACCTTC. J is TRBJ1-2 and V is TRBV28; TRBD1 matches at 8 bases. The V segment lost 8 bases and the J segment 4 bases; nucleotides outside the gene matches: 6. Germline V gene lookup returns CDR1 MDHEN and CDR2 SYDVKM. The CDR3 length is 13 residues.